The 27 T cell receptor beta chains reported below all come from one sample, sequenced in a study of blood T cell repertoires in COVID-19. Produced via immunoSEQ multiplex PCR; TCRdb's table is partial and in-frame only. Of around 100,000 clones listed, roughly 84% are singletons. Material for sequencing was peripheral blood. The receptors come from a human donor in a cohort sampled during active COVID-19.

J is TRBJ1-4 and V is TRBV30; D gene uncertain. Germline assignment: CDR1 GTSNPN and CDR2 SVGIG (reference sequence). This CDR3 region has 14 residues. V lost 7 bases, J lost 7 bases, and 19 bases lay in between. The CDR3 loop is CASIGGFGPEKLFF. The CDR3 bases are TGTGCCTCTATTGGCGGGTTTGGTCCTGAAAAACTGTTTTTT.

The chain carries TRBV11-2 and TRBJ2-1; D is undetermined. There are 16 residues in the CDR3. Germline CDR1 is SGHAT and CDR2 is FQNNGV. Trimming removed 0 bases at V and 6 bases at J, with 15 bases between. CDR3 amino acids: CASSLDLLAVFNEQFF. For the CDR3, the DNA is TGTGCCAGCAGCTTAGATCTACTGGCGGTTTTCAATGAGCAGTTCTTC. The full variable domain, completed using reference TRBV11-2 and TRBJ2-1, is EAGVAQSPRYKIIEKRQSVAFWCNPISGHATLYWYQQILGQGPKLLIQFQNNGVVDDSQLPKDRFSAERLKGVDSTLKIQPAKLEDSAVYLCASSLDLLAVFNEQFFGPGTRLTVL.

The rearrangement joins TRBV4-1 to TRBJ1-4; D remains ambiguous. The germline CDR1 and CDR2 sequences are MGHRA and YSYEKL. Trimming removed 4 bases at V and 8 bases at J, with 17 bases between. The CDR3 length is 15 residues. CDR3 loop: CASSLPGGVTEKLFF. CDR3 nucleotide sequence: TGCGCCAGCAGCCTGCCCGGCGGGGTAACGGAAAAACTGTTTTTT.

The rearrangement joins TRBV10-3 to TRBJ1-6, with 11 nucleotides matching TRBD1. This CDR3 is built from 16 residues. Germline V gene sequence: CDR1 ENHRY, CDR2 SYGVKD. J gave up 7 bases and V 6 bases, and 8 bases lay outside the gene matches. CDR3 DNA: TGTGCCATCAGATCCGGGACAGGGGGTCGGAATTCACCCCTCCACTTT. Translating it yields CAIRSGTGGRNSPLHF.

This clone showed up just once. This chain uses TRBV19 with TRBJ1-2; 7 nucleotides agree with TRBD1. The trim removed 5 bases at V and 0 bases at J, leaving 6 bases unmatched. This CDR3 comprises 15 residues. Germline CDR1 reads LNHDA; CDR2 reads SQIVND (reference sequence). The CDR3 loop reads CASSAWDSANYGYTF. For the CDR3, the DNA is TGTGCCAGTAGTGCGTGGGACAGTGCTAACTATGGCTACACCTTC.

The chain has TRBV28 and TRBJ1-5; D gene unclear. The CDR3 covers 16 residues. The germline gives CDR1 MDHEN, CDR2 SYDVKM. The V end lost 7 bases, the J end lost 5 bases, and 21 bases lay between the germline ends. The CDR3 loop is CASNTPLDFFYQPQHF. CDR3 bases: TGTGCCAGCAACACCCCTCTTGACTTCTTTTATCAGCCCCAGCATTTT.

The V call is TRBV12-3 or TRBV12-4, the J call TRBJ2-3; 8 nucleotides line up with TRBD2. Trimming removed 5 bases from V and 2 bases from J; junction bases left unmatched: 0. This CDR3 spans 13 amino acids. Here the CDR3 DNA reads TGTGCCAGCAGTGGACTAGCCACAGATACGCAGTATTTT. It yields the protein CASSGLATDTQYF.

CDR3 bases: TGTGCCAGCAGTCGGACTAGCGGGAGCCCAGATACGCAGTATTTT. It encodes CASSRTSGSPDTQYF. This chain uses TRBV27 with TRBJ2-3, with 13 bases that match TRBD2. Germline CDR1 is MNHEY and CDR2 is SMNVEV (reference sequence). CDR3 size: 15 residues. The junction had 3 bases not matched to a gene; V was cut back by 5 bases and J by 4 bases.

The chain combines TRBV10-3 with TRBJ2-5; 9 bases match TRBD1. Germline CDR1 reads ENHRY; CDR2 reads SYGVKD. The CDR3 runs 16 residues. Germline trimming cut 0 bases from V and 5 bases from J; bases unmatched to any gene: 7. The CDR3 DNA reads TGTGCCATCAGTGAGTCGGACAGGGGAGTTGGGGAGACCCAGTACTTC. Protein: CAISESDRGVGETQYF.

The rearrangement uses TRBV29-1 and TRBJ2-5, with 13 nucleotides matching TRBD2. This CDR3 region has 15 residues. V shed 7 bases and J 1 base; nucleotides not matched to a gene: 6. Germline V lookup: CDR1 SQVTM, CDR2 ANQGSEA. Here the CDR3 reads CSAGTSGVPQETQYF. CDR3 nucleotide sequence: TGCAGCGCCGGGACTAGCGGGGTCCCCCAAGAGACCCAGTACTTC.

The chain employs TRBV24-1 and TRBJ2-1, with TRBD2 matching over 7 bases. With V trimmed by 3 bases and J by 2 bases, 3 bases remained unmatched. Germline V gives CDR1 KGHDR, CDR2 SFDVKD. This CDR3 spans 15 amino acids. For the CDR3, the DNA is TGTGCCACCAGTGATGGGGACTACACCTACAATGAGCAGTTCTTC. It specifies CATSDGDYTYNEQFF.

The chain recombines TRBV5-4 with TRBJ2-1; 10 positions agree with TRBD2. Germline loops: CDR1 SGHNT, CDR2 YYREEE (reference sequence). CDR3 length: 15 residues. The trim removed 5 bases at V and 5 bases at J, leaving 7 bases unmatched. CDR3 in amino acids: CASRSSGSSNNEQFF. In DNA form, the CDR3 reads TGTGCCAGCAGGTCTAGCGGGAGCTCTAACAATGAGCAGTTCTTC.

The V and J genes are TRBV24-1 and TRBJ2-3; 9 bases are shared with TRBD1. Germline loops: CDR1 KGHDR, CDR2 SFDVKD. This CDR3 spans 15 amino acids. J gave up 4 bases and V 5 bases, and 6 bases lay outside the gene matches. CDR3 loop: CATSARTGDPDTQYF. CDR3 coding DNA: TGTGCCACCAGTGCGCGGACAGGGGACCCAGATACGCAGTATTTT.

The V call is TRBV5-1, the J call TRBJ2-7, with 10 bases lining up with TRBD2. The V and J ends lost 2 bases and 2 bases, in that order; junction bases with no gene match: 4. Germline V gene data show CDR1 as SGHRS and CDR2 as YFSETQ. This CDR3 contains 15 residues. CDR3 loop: CASSLDLAGAYEQYF. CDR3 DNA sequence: TGCGCCAGCAGCTTAGATCTAGCGGGGGCCTACGAGCAGTACTTC.

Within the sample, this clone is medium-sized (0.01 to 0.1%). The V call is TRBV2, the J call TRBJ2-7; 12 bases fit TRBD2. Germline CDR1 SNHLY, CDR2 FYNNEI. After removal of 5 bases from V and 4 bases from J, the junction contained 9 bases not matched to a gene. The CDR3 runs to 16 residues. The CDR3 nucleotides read TGTGCCAGCAGTCCGGATGCTAGCGGGGGGGCTTACGAGCAGTACTTC. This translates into CASSPDASGGAYEQYF.

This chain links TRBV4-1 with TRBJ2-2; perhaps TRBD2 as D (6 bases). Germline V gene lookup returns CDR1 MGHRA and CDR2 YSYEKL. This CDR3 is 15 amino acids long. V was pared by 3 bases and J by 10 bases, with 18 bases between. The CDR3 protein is CASSHVAGPREELFF. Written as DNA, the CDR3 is TGCGCCAGCAGCCACGTGGCGGGGCCCAGGGAGGAGCTGTTTTTT.

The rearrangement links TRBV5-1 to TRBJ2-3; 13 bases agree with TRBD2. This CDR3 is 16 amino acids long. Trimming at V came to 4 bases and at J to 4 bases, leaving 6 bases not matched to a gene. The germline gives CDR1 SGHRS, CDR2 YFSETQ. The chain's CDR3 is CASSRTGLAGPDTQYF. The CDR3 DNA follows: TGCGCCAGCAGCAGGACGGGACTAGCGGGGCCAGATACGCAGTATTTT.

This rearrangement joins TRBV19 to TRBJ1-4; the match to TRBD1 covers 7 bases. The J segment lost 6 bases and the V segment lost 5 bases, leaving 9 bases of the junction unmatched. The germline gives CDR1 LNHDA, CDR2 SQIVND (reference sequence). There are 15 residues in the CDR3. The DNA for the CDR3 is TGTGCCAGTAGTGACGACAGGGTTTACGATGAAAAACTGTTTTTT. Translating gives CASSDDRVYDEKLFF.

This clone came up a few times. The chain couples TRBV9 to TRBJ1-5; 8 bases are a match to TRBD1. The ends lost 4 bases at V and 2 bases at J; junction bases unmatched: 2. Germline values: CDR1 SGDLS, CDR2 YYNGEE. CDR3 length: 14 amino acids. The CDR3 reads CASSPQGGNQPQHF. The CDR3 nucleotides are TGTGCCAGCAGCCCACAGGGGGGCAATCAGCCCCAGCATTTT.

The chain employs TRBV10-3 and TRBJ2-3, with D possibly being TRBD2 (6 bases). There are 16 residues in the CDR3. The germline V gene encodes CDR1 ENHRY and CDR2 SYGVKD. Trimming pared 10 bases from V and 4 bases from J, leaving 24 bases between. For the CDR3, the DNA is TGTGCCAGCTTGGAGGTGGAGGGGCCGACTGCAGATACGCAGTATTTT. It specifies CASLEVEGPTADTQYF.

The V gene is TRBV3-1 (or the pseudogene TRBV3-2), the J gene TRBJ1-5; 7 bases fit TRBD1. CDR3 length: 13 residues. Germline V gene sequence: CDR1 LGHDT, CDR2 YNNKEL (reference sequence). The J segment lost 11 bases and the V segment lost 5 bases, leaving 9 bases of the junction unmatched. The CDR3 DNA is TGTGCCAGCAGCTCACATCAGGGGGAGGCCCAGCATTTT. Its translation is CASSSHQGEAQHF.

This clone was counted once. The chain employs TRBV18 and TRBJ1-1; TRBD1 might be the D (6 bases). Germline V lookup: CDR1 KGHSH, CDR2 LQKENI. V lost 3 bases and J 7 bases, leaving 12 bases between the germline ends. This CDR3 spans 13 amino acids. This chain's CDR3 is CASSPSARGEAFF. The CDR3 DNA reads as TGTGCCAGCTCACCCTCAGCCAGGGGTGAAGCTTTCTTT.

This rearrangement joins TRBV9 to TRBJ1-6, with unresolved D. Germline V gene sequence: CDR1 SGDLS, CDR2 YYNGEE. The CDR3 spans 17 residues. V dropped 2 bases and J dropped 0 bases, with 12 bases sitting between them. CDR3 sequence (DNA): TGTGCCAGCAGCGTTACCCGCGAGAGCTCCTATAATTCACCCCTCCACTTT. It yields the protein CASSVTRESSYNSPLHF. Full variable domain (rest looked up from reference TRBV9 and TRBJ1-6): DSGVTQTPKHLITATGQRVTLRCSPRSGDLSVYWYQQSLDQGLQFLIQYYNGEERAKGNILERFSAQQFPDLHSELNLSSLELGDSALYFCASSVTRESSYNSPLHFGNGTRLTVT.

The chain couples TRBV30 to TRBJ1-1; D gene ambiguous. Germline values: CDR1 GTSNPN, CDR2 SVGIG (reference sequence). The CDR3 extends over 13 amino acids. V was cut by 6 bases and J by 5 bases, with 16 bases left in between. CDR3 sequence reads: CACPREGVTEAFF. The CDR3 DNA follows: TGTGCCTGCCCTCGGGAGGGCGTAACTGAAGCTTTCTTT. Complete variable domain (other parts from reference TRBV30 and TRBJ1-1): SQTIHQWPATLVQPVGSPLSLECTVEGTSNPNLYWYRQAAGRGLQLLFYSVGIGQISSEVPQNLSASRPQDRQFILSSKKLLLSDSGFYLCACPREGVTEAFFGQGTRLTVV.

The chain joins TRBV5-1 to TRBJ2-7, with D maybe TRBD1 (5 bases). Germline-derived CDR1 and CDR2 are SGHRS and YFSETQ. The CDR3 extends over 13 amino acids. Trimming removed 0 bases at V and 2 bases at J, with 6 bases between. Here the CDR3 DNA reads TGCGCCAGCAGCTTGGCCAGGGCCTACGAGCAGTACTTC. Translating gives CASSLARAYEQYF.

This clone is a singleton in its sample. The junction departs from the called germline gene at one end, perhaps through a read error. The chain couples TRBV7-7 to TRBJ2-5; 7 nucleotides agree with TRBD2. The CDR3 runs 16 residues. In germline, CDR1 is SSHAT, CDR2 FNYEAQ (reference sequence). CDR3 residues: CASSLAPGGSGETQYF. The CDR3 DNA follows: TGTGCTAGCAGCTTAGCACCCGGCGGGAGTGGGGAGACCCAGTACTTC.

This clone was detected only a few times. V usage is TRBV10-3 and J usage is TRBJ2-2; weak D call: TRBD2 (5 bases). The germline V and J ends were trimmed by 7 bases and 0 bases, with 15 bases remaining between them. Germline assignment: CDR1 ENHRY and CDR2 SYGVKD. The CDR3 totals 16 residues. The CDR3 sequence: CAINAPGSSNTGELFF. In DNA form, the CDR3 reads TGTGCCATCAACGCCCCGGGATCCTCGAACACCGGGGAGCTGTTTTTT.